These T cell receptor beta chains were read from a single sample in a study of blood T cells in healthy people across ages. A single record per CDR3 protein comes from TCRdb applying MiXCR to the 5' RACE reads. The table has some 1.6 million distinct CDR3 sequences, about 35% seen once. Specimen: blood. Every receptor here comes from a woman in her twenties or thirties in good health. Each CDR3 is given with its conserved first and last residue. A D gene is named only where the DNA matches it firmly. A clone size is listed for some rows: how often the clone was seen (once, few, many), or a class if it is expanded.

>TRBD1|TRBV6-6|.|TRBJ1-6
CASSNPTGGVSPLHF
TGTGCCAGCAGCAACCCTACAGGGGGCGTCTCACCCCTCCACTTT
>TRBD2|TRBV20-1|.|TRBJ2-7
CSVRTSGIYEQYF
TGCAGTGTCAGGACTAGCGGGATTTACGAGCAGTACTTC
>TRBD2|TRBV9|.|TRBJ2-3
CASSKGTSGKSDTQYF
TGTGCCAGCAGCAAAGGGACTAGCGGAAAGTCAGATACGCAGTATTTT
>.|TRBV6-1|few|TRBJ2-3
CASSPRPMSGSTDTQYF
TGTGCCAGCAGTCCTCGCCCAATGTCGGGGTCCACAGATACGCAGTATTTT
>.|TRBV6-6|once|TRBJ1-1
CASSYGLSEAFF
TGTGCCAGCAGTTACGGTTTGTCTGAAGCTTTCTTT
>.|TRBV3-1|.|TRBJ2-7
CASSRSGTINEQYF
TGTGCCAGCAGCCGTTCCGGGACGATCAACGAGCAGTACTTC
>.|TRBV27|few|TRBJ1-1
CASTPGYGTEAFF
TGTGCCAGCACCCCCGGGTATGGCACTGAAGCTTTCTTT
>.|TRBV7-9|.|TRBJ2-3
CASGLGAPLGDTQYF
TGTGCCAGCGGCTTAGGGGCCCCGCTGGGAGATACGCAGTATTTT
>TRBD2|TRBV12-3/TRBV12-4|.|TRBJ2-1
CASSHSGESYNEQFF
TGTGCCAGCAGTCATAGCGGGGAATCCTACAATGAGCAGTTCTTC
>.|TRBV9|few|TRBJ2-5
CASSVAGGQQETQYF
TGTGCCAGCAGCGTAGCCGGGGGTCAACAAGAGACCCAGTACTTC
>TRBD2|TRBV12-3/TRBV12-4|.|TRBJ2-3
CASSLRIAGADMQYF
TGTGCCAGCAGTCTTAGAATAGCGGGAGCAGATATGCAGTATTTT
>.|TRBV7-9|.|TRBJ2-7
CASSPEGGLFPNSSYEQYF
TGTGCCAGCAGCCCCGAGGGGGGACTGTTCCCCAATAGCTCCTACGAGCAGTACTTC
>.|TRBV28|few|TRBJ2-7
CASSNQREQYF
TGTGCCAGCAGTAACCAGAGAGAGCAGTACTTC
>TRBD1|TRBV10-3|.|TRBJ1-2
CAISIDRGTGGYTF
TGTGCCATCAGCATCGACAGGGGGACCGGTGGCTACACCTTC
>TRBD1|TRBV27|.|TRBJ2-1
CASSSYRGTYNEQFF
TGTGCCAGCAGTTCGTACAGGGGCACCTACAATGAGCAGTTCTTC
>TRBD2|TRBV4-1|few|TRBJ2-5
CASSQVVAGGLETQYF
TGCGCCAGCAGCCAAGTGGTAGCGGGGGGGCTCGAGACCCAGTACTTC
>TRBD2|TRBV15|.|TRBJ2-4
CATTLGQAGGMENIQYF
TGTGCCACCACTCTTGGGCAAGCGGGGGGAATGGAAAACATTCAGTACTTC
>.|TRBV7-3|few|TRBJ2-3
CASSQAGSGTDTQYF
TGTGCCAGCAGCCAAGCCGGCTCTGGCACAGATACGCAGTATTTT
>.|TRBV7-6|.|TRBJ2-7
CASSFGVQRVVPYEQYF
TGTGCCAGCAGCTTTGGGGTCCAAAGAGTGGTGCCCTACGAGCAGTACTTC
>.|TRBV20-1|.|TRBJ2-2
CSASYRGNTGELFF
TGCAGTGCCAGCTACCGAGGGAACACCGGGGAGCTGTTTTTT
>.|TRBV7-9|.|TRBJ2-7
CASSPEYYEQYF
TGTGCCAGCAGCCCCGAGTACTACGAGCAGTACTTC
>.|TRBV6-1|.|TRBJ1-2
CASSERGGTPDYGHTF
TGTGCCAGCAGTGAAAGGGGCGGAACACCCGACTATGGCCACACCTTC
>.|TRBV5-1|few|TRBJ2-7
CASSFQGLSSYEQYF
TGCGCCAGCAGCTTTCAGGGGCTGAGCTCCTACGAGCAGTACTTC
>.|TRBV20-1|.|TRBJ1-3
CSALRDSGNTIYF
TGCAGTGCTCTACGCGACTCTGGAAACACCATATATTTT
>.|TRBV19|.|TRBJ1-5
CASSMDNQPQHF
TGTGCCAGTAGTATGGACAATCAGCCCCAGCATTTT
>.|TRBV25-1|few|TRBJ2-5
CASRHGSREQYF
TGTGCCAGCCGCCATGGGTCTCGGGAGCAGTACTTC
>.|TRBV20-1|few|TRBJ2-7
CSASRGDYEQYF
TGCAGTGCTAGCCGCGGTGACTACGAGCAGTACTTC
>.|TRBV2|.|TRBJ2-5
CASSSQGPGTQYF
TGTGCCAGCAGTTCTCAGGGGCCGGGGACCCAGTACTTC
>TRBD1|TRBV20-1|.|TRBJ1-4
CSARVGTDHEKLFF
TGCAGTGCTAGAGTCGGGACAGACCATGAAAAACTGTTTTTT
>.|TRBV20-1|few|TRBJ2-7
CSARDPDRPHYEQYF
TGCAGTGCTAGAGATCCCGACAGGCCTCACTACGAGCAGTACTTC
>.|TRBV20-1|few|TRBJ2-7
CSALTSGFHEQYF
TGCAGTGCCCTGACATCAGGGTTCCACGAGCAGTACTTC
>TRBD1|TRBV20-1|few|TRBJ2-5
CSARTDRVPQETQYF
TGCAGTGCTAGGACGGACAGGGTTCCCCAAGAGACCCAGTACTTC
>TRBD1|TRBV7-3|few|TRBJ2-4
CASSSDRGNIQYF
TGTGCCAGCAGCTCGGACAGGGGAAACATTCAGTACTTC
>.|TRBV7-6|.|TRBJ2-1
CASSSDRPEQFF
TGTGCCAGCAGCTCCGACAGGCCCGAGCAGTTCTTC
>TRBD1|TRBV29-1|.|TRBJ1-1
CSVIQGAEAFF
TGCAGCGTCATACAGGGGGCTGAAGCTTTCTTT
>.|TRBV15|few|TRBJ2-5
CATSSCETGTQYF
TGTGCCACCAGCAGTTGCGAAACGGGAACCCAGTACTTC